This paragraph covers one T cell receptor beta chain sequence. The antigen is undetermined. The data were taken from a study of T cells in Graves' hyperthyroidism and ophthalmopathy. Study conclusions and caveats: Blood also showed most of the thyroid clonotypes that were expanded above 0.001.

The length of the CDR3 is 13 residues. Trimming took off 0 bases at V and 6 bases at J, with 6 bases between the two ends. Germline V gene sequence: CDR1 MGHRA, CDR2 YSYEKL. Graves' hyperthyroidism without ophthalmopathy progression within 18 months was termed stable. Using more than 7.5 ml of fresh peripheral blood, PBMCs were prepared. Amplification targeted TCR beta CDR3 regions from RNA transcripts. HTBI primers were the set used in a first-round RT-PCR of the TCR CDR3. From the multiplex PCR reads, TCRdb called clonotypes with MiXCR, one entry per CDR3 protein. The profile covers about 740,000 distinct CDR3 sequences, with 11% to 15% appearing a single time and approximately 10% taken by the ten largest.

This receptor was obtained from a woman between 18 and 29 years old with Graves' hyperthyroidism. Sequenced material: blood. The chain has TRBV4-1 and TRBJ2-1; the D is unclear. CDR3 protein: CASSQDWSNEQFF. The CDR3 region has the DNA TGCGCCAGCAGCCAAGATTGGTCCAATGAGCAGTTCTTC.